This paragraph covers one T cell receptor (beta chain) sequence. The table came from immunoSEQ multiplex PCR; TCRdb's copy has only in-frame clones and leaves some out. Here the sample spans 150,000 to 200,000 clones, about 88% being singletons. The data originate from a study of blood T cell repertoires in COVID-19. The specimen was peripheral blood. This sequence originates from a man aged 18-30 years with acute or convalescent COVID-19.

The DNA of the CDR3 is TGCGCCAGCAGCTTGGAGTCAGTGTTTGGAGCTGATGGCTACACCTTC. Translated, it gives CASSLESVFGADGYTF. The V and J genes are TRBV5-1 and TRBJ1-2; D is ambiguous. Trimming cost V 0 bases and J 6 bases, with 18 bases left between them. Germline CDR1 reads SGHRS; CDR2 reads YFSETQ. CDR3 size: 16 residues.